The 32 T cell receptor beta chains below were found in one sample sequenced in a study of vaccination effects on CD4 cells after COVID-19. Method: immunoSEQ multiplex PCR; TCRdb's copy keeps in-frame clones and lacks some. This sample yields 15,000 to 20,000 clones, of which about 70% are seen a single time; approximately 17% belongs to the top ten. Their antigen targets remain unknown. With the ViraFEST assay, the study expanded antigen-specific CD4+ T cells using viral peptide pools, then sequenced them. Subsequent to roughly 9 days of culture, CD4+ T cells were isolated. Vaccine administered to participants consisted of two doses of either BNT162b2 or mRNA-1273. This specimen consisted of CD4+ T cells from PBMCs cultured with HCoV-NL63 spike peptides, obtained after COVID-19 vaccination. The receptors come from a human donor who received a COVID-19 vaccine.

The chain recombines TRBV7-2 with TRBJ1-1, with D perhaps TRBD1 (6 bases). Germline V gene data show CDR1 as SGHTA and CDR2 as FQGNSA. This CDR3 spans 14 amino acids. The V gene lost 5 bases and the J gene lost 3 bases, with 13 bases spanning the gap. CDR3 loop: CASSLGGIDTEAFF. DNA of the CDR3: TGTGCCAGCAGCCTAGGGGGGATCGACACTGAAGCTTTCTTT.

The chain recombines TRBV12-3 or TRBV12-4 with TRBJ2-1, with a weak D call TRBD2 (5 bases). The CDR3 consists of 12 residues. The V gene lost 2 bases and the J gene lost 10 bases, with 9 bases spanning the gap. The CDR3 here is CASSLKGGEQFF. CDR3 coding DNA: TGTGCCAGCAGTTTAAAAGGCGGGGAGCAGTTCTTC.

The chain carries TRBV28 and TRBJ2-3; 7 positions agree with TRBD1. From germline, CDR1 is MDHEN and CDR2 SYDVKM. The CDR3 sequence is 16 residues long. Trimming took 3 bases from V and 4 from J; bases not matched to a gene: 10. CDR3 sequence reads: CASSFRKNRGADTQYF. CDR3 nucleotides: TGTGCCAGCAGTTTCAGAAAGAACAGGGGCGCAGATACGCAGTATTTT.

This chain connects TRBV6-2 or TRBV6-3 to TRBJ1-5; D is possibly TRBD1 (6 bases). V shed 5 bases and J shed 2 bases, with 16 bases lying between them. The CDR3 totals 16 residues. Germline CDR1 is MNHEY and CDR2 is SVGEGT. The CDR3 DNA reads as TGTGCCAGCAGTGACCAACAGGGTATGGGCAATCAGCCCCAGCATTTT. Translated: CASSDQQGMGNQPQHF.

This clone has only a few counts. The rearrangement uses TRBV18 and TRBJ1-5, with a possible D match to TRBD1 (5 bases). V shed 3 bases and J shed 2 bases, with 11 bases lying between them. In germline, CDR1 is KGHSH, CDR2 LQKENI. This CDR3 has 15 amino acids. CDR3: CASSPDRGGNQPQHF. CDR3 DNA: TGTGCCAGCTCACCGGACCGGGGGGGCAATCAGCCCCAGCATTTT.

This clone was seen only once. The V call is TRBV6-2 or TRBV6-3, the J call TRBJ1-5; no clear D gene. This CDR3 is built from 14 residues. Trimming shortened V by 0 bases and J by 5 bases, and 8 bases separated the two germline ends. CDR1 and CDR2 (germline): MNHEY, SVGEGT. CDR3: CASSYSGRDQPQHF. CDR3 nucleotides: TGTGCCAGCAGTTACTCGGGGAGGGATCAGCCCCAGCATTTT.

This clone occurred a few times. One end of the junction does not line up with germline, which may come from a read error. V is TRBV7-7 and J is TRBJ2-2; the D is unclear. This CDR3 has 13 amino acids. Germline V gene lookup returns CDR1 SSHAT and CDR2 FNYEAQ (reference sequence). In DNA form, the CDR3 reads TGTGCTAGCAGCTTAGATGGGGTCGGGGAGCTGTTTTTT. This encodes CASSLDGVGELFF.

The CDR3 loop reads CASSMWAPMGNQPQHF. The CDR3 bases are TGTGCCAGTAGTATGTGGGCCCCGATGGGCAATCAGCCCCAGCATTTT. The chain recombines TRBV19 with TRBJ1-5; no clear D gene. CDR3 length: 16 residues. Per germline, CDR1 LNHDA and CDR2 SQIVND (reference sequence). V was trimmed by 3 bases and J by 2 bases, leaving 14 bases between them.

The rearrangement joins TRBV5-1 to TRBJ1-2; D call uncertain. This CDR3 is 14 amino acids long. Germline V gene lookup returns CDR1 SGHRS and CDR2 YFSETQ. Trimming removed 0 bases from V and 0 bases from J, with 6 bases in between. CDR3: CASSLALTNYGYTF. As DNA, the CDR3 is TGCGCCAGCAGCTTGGCCCTTACTAACTATGGCTACACCTTC. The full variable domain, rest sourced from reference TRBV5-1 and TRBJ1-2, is KAGVTQTPRYLIKTRGQQVTLSCSPISGHRSVSWYQQTPGQGLQFLFEYFSETQRNKGNFPGRFSGRQFSNSRSEMNVSTLELGDSALYLCASSLALTNYGYTFGSGTRLTVV.

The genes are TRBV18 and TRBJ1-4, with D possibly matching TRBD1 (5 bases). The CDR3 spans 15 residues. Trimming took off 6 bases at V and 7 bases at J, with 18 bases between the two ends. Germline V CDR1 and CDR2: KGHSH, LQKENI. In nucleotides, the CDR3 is TGTGCCAGCTCGCCTACCGGGACTGAGGGTGAAAAACTGTTTTTT. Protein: CASSPTGTEGEKLFF. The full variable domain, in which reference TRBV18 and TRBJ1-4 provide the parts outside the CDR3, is NAGVMQNPRHLVRRRGQEARLRCSPMKGHSHVYWYRQLPEEGLKFMVYLQKENIIDESGMPKERFSAEFPKEGPSILRIQQVVRGDSAAYFCASSPTGTEGEKLFFGSGTQLSVL.

The CDR3 spells CASSLAENTEAFF. The CDR3 region has the DNA TGCGCCAGCAGCTTGGCCGAGAACACTGAAGCTTTCTTT. This chain connects TRBV5-1 to TRBJ1-1; D call uncertain. Germline lookup yields CDR1 SGHRS and CDR2 YFSETQ. The ends were cut back, 0 bases at V and 1 base at J, with 4 bases in the middle. This CDR3 spans 13 amino acids.

CDR3 amino acids: CASNRLAGAYEQYF. The CDR3 nucleotides are TGTGCCAGCAATAGACTAGCGGGGGCCTACGAGCAGTACTTC. The J gene is TRBJ2-7, the V gene TRBV6-5; 12 nucleotides agree with TRBD2. The CDR3 is made up of 14 amino acids. V shed 7 bases, J shed 2 bases, and the junction held 3 bases outside the gene matches. CDR1 is MNHEY, CDR2 SVGAGI, per germline.

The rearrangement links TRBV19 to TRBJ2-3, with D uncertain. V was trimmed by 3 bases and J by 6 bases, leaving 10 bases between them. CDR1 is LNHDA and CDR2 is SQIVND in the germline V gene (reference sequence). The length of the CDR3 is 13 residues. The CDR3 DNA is TGTGCCAGTAGTATGGCCAAGGTGGATACGCAGTATTTT. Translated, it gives CASSMAKVDTQYF.

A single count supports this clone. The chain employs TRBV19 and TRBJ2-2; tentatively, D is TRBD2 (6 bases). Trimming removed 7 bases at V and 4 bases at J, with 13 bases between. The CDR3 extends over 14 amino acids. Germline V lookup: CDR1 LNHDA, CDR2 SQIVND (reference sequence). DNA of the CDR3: TGTGCCAGTATGAGGCTAGCGAGCACCGGGGAGCTGTTTTTT. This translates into CASMRLASTGELFF. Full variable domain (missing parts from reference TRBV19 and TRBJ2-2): DGGITQSPKYLFRKEGQNVTLSCEQNLNHDAMYWYRQDPGQGLRLIYYSQIVNDFQKGDIAEGYSVSREKKESFPLTVTSAQKNPTAFYLCASMRLASTGELFFGEGSRLTVL.

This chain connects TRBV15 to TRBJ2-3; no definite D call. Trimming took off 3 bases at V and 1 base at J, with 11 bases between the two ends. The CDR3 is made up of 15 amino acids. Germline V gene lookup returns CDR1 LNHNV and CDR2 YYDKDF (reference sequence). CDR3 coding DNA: TGTGCCACCAGCAGCCCCGACACGGGCACAGATACGCAGTATTTT. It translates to CATSSPDTGTDTQYF. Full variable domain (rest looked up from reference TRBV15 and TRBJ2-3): DAMVIQNPRYQVTQFGKPVTLSCSQTLNHNVMYWYQQKSSQAPKLLFHYYDKDFNNEADTPDNFQSRRPNTSFCFLDIRSPGLGDTAMYLCATSSPDTGTDTQYFGPGTRLTVL.

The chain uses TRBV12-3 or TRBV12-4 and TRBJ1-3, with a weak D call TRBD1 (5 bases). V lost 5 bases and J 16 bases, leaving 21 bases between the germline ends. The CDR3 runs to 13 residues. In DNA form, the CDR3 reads TGTGCCAGCAGTCCGCTTCTCGACAGCGGGGCGTATTTT. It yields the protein CASSPLLDSGAYF.

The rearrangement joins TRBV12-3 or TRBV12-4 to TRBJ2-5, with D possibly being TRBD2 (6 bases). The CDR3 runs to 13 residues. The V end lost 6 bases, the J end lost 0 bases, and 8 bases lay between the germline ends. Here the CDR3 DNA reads TGTGCCAGCAGGCGGGACCACCAAGAGACCCAGTACTTC. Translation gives CASRRDHQETQYF.

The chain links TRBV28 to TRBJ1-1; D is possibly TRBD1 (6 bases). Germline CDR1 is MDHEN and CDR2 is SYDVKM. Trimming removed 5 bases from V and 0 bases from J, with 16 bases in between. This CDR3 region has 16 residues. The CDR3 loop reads CASSVQDSLVNTEAFF. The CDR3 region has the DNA TGTGCCAGCAGTGTCCAGGACAGCCTGGTGAACACTGAAGCTTTCTTT.

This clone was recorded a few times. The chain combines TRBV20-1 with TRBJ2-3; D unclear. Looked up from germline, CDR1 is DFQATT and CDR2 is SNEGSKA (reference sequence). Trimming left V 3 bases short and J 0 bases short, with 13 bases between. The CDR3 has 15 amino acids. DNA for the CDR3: TGCAGTGCTAGTTCGGGCAGGCCAAGCACAGATACGCAGTATTTT. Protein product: CSASSGRPSTDTQYF.

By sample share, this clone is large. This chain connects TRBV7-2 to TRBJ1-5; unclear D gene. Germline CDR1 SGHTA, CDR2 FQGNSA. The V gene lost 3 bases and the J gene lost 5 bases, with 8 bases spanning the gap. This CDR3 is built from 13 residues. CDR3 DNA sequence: TGTGCCAGCAGCTTCCGGGAGTATCAGCCCCAGCATTTT. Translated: CASSFREYQPQHF. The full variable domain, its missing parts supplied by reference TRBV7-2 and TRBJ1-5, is GAGVSQSPSNKVTEKGKDVELRCDPISGHTALYWYRQSLGQGLEFLIYFQGNSAPDKSGLPSDRFSAERTGGSVSTLTIQRTQQEDSAVYLCASSFREYQPQHFGDGTRLSIL.

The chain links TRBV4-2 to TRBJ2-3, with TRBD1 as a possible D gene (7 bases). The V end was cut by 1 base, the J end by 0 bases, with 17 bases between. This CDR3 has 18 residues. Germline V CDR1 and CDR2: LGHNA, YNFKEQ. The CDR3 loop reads CASSQGDRLVLSTDTQYF. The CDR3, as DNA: TGTGCCAGCAGCCAAGGGGACAGACTAGTCCTAAGCACAGATACGCAGTATTTT.

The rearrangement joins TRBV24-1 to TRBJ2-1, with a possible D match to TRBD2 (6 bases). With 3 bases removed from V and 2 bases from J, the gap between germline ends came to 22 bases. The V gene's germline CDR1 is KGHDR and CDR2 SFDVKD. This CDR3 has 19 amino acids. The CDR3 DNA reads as TGTGCCACCAGTGATCCGAGGGGCTTCGGGACTCCTCCCTACAATGAGCAGTTCTTC. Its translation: CATSDPRGFGTPPYNEQFF.

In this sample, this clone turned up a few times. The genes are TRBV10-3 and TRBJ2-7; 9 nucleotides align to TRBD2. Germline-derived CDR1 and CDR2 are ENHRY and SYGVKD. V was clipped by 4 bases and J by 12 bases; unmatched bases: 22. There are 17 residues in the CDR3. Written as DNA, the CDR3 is TGTGCCATCAGTGGCGGACTAGCGAGTTTGCCGCAATACGAGAGGTACTTC. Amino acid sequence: CAISGGLASLPQYERYF.

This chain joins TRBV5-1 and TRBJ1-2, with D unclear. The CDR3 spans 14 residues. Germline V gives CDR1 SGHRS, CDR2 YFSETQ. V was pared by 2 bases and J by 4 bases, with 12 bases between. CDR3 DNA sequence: TGCGCCAGCAGCTTTCACACTCCTCTCTATGGCTACACCTTC. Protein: CASSFHTPLYGYTF.

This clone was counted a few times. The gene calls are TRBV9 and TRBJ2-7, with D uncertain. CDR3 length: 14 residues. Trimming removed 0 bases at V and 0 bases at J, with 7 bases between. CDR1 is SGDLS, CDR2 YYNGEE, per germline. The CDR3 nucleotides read TGTGCCAGCAGCGTAGGTCCGGGCTCCTACGAGCAGTACTTC. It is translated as CASSVGPGSYEQYF.

The CDR3 coding sequence is TGTGCCACTCGATCCGGCGCGGGAGACACCGGGGAGCTGTTTTTT. Translating it yields CATRSGAGDTGELFF. The rearrangement links TRBV6-5 to TRBJ2-2, with 7 bases lining up with TRBD2. Germline loops: CDR1 MNHEY, CDR2 SVGAGI. The CDR3 has 15 amino acids. J lost 3 bases, V lost 10 bases, and 11 bases had no gene match.

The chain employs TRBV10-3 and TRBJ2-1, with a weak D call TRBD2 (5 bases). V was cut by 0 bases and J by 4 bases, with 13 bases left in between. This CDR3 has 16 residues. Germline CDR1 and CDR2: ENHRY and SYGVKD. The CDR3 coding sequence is TGTGCCATCAGTGAGTCAGTAGATCTAGCTTACAATGAGCAGTTCTTC. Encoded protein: CAISESVDLAYNEQFF.

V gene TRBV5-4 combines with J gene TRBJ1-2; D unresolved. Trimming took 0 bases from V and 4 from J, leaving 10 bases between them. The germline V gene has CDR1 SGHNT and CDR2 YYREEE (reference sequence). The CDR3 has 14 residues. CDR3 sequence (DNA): TGTGCCAGCAGCTTGGCCCGAGGGAGCTATGGCTACACCTTC. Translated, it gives CASSLARGSYGYTF.

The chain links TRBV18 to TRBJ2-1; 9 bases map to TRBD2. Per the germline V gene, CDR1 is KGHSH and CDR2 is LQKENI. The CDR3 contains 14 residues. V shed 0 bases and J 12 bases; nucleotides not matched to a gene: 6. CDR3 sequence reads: CASSPPFELAGQFF. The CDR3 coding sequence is TGTGCCAGCTCACCACCTTTCGAACTAGCGGGGCAGTTCTTC.

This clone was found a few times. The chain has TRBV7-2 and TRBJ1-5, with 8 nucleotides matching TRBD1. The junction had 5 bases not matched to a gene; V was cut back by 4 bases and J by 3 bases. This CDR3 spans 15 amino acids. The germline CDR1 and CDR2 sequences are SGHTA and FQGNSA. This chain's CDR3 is CASSSRTGSNQPQHF. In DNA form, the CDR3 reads TGTGCCAGCAGCTCCAGGACAGGGTCCAATCAGCCCCAGCATTTT.

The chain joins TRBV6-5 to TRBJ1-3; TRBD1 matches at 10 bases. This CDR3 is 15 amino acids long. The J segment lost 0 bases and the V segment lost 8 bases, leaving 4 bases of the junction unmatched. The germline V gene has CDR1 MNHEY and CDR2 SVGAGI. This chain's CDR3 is CASGTGAFSGNTIYF. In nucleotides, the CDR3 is TGTGCCAGCGGGACAGGGGCCTTCTCTGGAAACACCATATATTTT.

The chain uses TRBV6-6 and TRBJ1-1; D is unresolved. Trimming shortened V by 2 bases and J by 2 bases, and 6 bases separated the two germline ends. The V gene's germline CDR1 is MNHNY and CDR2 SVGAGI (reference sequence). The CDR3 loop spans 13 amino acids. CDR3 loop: CASSYDGNTEAFF. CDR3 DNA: TGTGCCAGCAGTTACGACGGCAACACTGAAGCTTTCTTT.